This T cell receptor beta chain is drawn from a study of shared clonotypes between healthy human individuals (dated by TCRdb to about 2020). For context, the study as a whole: The cohort comprised two women and a few men aged 18 to 49 years. For each donor, CD4 naive and CD4 memory were each run on three plates, CD8 naive on two plates, and CD8 memory on one plate. The study deeply sequenced blood TCR repertoires of about 5 healthy adults to estimate repertoire size and the extent of clonotype sharing between individuals. Leukapheresis yielded between about 0.94 and 8.9 billion PBMCs per donor. To increase sequencing depth and limit assay-specific biases, different laboratories used diverse techniques to prepare libraries and sequence TCR repertoires. General study outcomes and caveats: Based on pairwise subsampling, the degree of clonotype sharing among donors was expected to be affected by sequencing depth. Sampling was restricted to blood, and TCR repertoires in tissue are likely to differ from TCR repertoires in blood. Approximately 5% of naive CD4, 3.5% of naive CD8, 2% to 2.5% of memory CD4, and 0.4% of memory CD8 clonotypes were shared across a few donors. Clonotypes shared by all four sorted-subset donors showed higher generation probabilities than non-shared clonotypes. Estimated clonotype richness was generally larger for naive than for memory subsets. Because the study included only a small number of donors, the genetic and exposure-history diversity represented was limited. Incomplete sequencing was indicated by rarefaction of sorted-subset datasets, despite the large sequencing depth.

The germline V gene (reference sequence) yields MNHEY for CDR1 and SMNVEV for CDR2. For this chain, trimming is 7 bases at the V end and 3 bases at the J end, and the number of junction bases without a gene match is 5. The CDR3, cysteine through phenylalanine, is 14 amino acids long. Solely the CDR3 DNA is kept, with 42 bases framed from the first base. A remark on this clone: What this receptor recognizes is not known. No qualities accompany the bases; no much larger clone lies one base away.

Using the deep immunoSEQ assay, multiplex PCR amplified TCR CDR3 regions from genomic DNA. Genomic DNA extracted from each cell subset was distributed evenly over all wells of several immunoSEQ 96-well plates, and each plate served as one replicate. For sorted subsets, roughly 200 ng genomic DNA, equal to about 30,000 T cell genomes, was loaded into each replicate PCR. The purified libraries were quantified using a Qubit 3.0 fluorometer, sized with a Bioanalyzer 2100, and then quantified again using the KAPA Library Quantification kit. Every immunoSEQ 96-well plate was sequenced on a dedicated single-read 150-cycle Illumina NextSeq 550 flow cell. The authors' pipeline ran thus. Because only junctional sequences without quality scores were contained in the immunoSEQ output, filtering matching that applied to full-length reads could not be performed. To assign V/J genes and CDR3, sequences were annotated using PyIR, a Python wrapper for IgBLAST v1.9, with IMGT germline references. Reads were filtered out if the reads had weak V/J assignments (E-value above 1e-6), no CDR3, stop codons, out-of-frame junctions, or ambiguous translated residues. V3J clonotypes were defined as sequences sharing an identical inferred V gene, J gene, and CDR3 amino acid sequence. To compute the percentage overlap between repertoires, the number of shared unique clonotypes was divided by the size of the smaller repertoire. Three approaches were used to assess repertoire richness: RTK rarefaction, the Chao1 estimator, and Recon v2.1 estimates of unobserved clonotypes. Generation probabilities were computed with OLGA for all TCRbeta clonotypes obtained by the gDNA method from a handful of donors. TCRdb mirrors the immuneACCESS table, restricted to in-frame sequences. Some clones are absent from its copies; in checked studies, under half trace to an unresolved V gene, and the reason for the others is unknown. Clonal size and the V and J genes are those of that table, whereas D and trimming came from the DNA. The sample has 760,000 or so clones on record, about 96% of them singletons. In total, the top ten clones hold under 0.25% of the sample.

CD8 naive samples were obtained by positive selection for CCR7 among CD45RO-negative cells, yielding a CD45RA+CCR7+ population from which TemRA cells were excluded. Healthy HIV-negative adults with no recently reported acute infections or vaccinations were included as donors. Every donor was a Caucasian adult residing in Nashville, Tennessee, USA. After blood collection by leukapheresis, PBMCs were isolated using Ficoll-Histopaque density gradient centrifugation and then cryopreserved in the vapor phase of liquid nitrogen. Analytical flow cytometry was used to check the purity and quantity of every magnetically sorted T cell population. From each sorted fraction, genomic DNA was isolated and quantified by UV absorbance on a Nanodrop 2000c.

The sequenced sample consisted of naive CD8+ T cells sorted from blood. The sample's cell subset or site label, decoded: CD45RA+CCR7+. This receptor was obtained from a man aged 25 to 45 in good health. The V gene is TRBV27 and the J gene is TRBJ2-3; TRBD2 agrees with 9 junctional bases. The DNA is as follows: TGTGCCAGCACAGCGGGAGGACTAACAGATACGCAGTATTTT. Translated, it reads CASTAGGLTDTQYF.